This T cell receptor beta chain was found in a study of response to subunit inactivated influenza vaccine. Each CDR3 protein gets one entry after TCRdb re-called the RT-PCR reads with MiXCR. Here the sample spans about 540,000 distinct CDR3 sequences, roughly 25% being singletons. The same sample was also studied in work on T cells expressing NK-cell markers. This second report adds: Making the TCR beta cDNA relied on 5'RACE template switching with UMIs. The TCR beta repertoires originated in sorted CD3+CD56+NKG2C+, CD3+CD56+NKG2C- and CD3+CD56-NKG2C+ T cells. Out of eight donors sequenced, seven tested HCMV-seropositive and the remaining one seronegative. Six of the donors carried dominant NKG2C+ clonotypes that took up roughly 1.0-8% of their CD8+ T cells. Where several donors were concerned, these clonotypes also led the CD3+CD56-NKG2C+ fraction.

The sample consisted of CD4+ T cells sorted from PBMCs, taken 11 to 12 days after vaccination. The clonotype originates from a man in his forties or fifties who received an inactivated influenza vaccine.

DNA for the CDR3: TGTGCCAGCAAAGTATTTACGATGGGGGGGCTCGGCACAGATACGCAGTATTTT. Its translation: CASKVFTMGGLGTDTQYF. This chain uses TRBV27 with TRBJ2-3, with TRBD2 as a possible D gene (7 bases). Germline V gives CDR1 MNHEY, CDR2 SMNVEV (reference sequence). CDR3 size: 18 residues. The V and J ends lost 7 bases and 1 base respectively, with 24 bases between them.